The T cell receptor (beta chain) under discussion was sequenced for a study of blood T cell repertoires in COVID-19. About the study: Specimens from acute and convalescent COVID-19 originated in the United States, Italy and Spain. PBMCs, B-cell-depleted T cells, or T cells were the source of the cDNA or gDNA that made up the material.

The CDR3 covers 16 residues. The junction had 12 bases not matched to a gene; V was cut back by 4 bases and J by 4 bases. Looked up from germline, CDR1 is SGHNT and CDR2 is YYREEE (reference sequence). As processed by the authors: The authors estimated nucleated cell counts from reference gene primer amplification. The data were produced by immunoSEQ multiplex PCR, yet TCRdb's version contains in-frame clones alone and is incomplete. V and J calls and clone size come straight from that table; D and trimming were deduced from the DNA. The data hold around 70,000 clones, with approximately 90% observed a single time.

The chain is built from TRBV5-4 and TRBJ2-3; TRBD1 agrees at 7 bases. The receptor was isolated from a woman aged 55-70 years with active COVID-19. The sequencing input was peripheral blood. Written as DNA, the CDR3 is TGTGCCAGCAGCCCCCGGACAGGCAAGGGGGCAGATACGCAGTATTTT. Its translation is CASSPRTGKGADTQYF.